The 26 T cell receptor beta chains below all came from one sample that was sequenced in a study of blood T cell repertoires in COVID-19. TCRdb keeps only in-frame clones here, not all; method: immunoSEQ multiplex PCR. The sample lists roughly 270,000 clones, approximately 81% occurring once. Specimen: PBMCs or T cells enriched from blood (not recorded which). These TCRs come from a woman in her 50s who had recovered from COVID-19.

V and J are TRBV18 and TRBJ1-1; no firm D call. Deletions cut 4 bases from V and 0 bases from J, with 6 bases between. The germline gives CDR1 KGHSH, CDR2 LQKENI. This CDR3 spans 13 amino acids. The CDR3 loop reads CASSRAMNTEAFF. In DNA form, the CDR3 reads TGTGCCAGCTCACGGGCAATGAACACTGAAGCTTTCTTT.

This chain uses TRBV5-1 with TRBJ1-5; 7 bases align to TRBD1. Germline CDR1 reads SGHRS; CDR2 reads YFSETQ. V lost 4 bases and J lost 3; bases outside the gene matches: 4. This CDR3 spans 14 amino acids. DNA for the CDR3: TGCGCCAGCAGCGCAGGGACAGACAATCAGCCCCAGCATTTT. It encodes CASSAGTDNQPQHF.

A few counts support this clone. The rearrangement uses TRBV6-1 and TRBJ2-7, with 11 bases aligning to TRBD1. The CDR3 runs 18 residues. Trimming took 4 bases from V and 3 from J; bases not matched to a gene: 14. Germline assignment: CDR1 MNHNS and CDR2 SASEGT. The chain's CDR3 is CASSARTGGVGTDYEQYF. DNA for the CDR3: TGTGCCAGCAGTGCCCGGACAGGGGGCGTGGGGACAGACTACGAGCAGTACTTC.

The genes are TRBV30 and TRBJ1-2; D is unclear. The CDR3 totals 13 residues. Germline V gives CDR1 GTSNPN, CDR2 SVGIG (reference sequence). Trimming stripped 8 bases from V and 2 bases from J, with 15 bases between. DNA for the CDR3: TGTGCCGGACCCGCCCGAGGGAACTATGGCTACACCTTC. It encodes CAGPARGNYGYTF.

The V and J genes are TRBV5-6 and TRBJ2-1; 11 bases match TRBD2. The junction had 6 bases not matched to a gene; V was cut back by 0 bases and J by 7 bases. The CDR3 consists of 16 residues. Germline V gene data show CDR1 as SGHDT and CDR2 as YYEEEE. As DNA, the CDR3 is TGTGCCAGCAGCTTGGCCAGACTAGCGGGGTGGAATGAGCAGTTCTTC. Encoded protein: CASSLARLAGWNEQFF. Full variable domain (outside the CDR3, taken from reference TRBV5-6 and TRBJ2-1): DAGVTQSPTHLIKTRGQQVTLRCSPKSGHDTVSWYQQALGQGPQFIFQYYEEEERQRGNFPDRFSGHQFPNYSSELNVNALLLGDSALYLCASSLARLAGWNEQFFGPGTRLTVL.

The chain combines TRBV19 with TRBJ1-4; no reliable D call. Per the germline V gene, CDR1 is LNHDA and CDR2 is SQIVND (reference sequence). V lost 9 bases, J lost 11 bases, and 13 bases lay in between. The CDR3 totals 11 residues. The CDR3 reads CASTGFLKLFF. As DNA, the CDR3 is TGTGCCAGCACGGGGTTTCTCAAACTGTTTTTT.

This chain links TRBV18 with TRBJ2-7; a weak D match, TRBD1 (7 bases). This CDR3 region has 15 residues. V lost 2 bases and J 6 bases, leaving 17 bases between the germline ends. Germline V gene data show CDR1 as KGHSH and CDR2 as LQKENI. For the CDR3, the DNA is TGTGCCAGCTCACCAATATCAGGGGGGTCTGGCGAGCAGTACTTC. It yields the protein CASSPISGGSGEQYF.

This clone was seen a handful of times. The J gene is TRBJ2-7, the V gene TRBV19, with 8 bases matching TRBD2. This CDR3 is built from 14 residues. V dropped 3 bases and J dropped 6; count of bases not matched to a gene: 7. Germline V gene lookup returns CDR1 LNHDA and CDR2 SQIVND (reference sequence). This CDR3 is CASSIGRERREQYF. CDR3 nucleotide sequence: TGTGCCAGTAGTATCGGGAGGGAGCGGCGCGAGCAGTACTTC.

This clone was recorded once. The chain's CDR3 is CASSLAPEETDTQYF. CDR3 DNA sequence: TGTGCCAGCAGCTTAGCCCCCGAGGAAACAGATACGCAGTATTTT. V gene TRBV7-9 combines with J gene TRBJ2-3; D gene ambiguous. The CDR3 consists of 15 residues. V lost 0 bases and J lost 3, with 10 bases in between. Germline lookup yields CDR1 SEHNR and CDR2 FQNEAQ (reference sequence).

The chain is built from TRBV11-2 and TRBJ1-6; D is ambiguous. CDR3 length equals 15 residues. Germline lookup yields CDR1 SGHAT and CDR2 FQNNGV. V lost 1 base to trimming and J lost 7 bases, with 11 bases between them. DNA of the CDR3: TGTGCCAGCAGCTTAGGGCGACGGGGAAATTCACCCCTCCACTTT. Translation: CASSLGRRGNSPLHF.

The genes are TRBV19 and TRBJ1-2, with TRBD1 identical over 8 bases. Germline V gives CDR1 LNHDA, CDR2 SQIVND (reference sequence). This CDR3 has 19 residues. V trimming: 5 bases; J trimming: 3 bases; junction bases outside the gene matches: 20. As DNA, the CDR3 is TGTGCCAGTAGTCCCCCGCTCGGGGACAGGCGAGATCCTCACTATGGCTACACCTTC. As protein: CASSPPLGDRRDPHYGYTF. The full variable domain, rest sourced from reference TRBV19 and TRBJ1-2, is DGGITQSPKYLFRKEGQNVTLSCEQNLNHDAMYWYRQDPGQGLRLIYYSQIVNDFQKGDIAEGYSVSREKKESFPLTVTSAQKNPTAFYLCASSPPLGDRRDPHYGYTFGSGTRLTVV.

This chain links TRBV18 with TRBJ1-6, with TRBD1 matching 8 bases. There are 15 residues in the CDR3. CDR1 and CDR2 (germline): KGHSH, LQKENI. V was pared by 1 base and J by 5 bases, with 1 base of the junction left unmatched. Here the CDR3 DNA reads TGTGCCAGCTCACCACGGACAGGGAATAATTCACCCCTCCACTTT. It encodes CASSPRTGNNSPLHF.

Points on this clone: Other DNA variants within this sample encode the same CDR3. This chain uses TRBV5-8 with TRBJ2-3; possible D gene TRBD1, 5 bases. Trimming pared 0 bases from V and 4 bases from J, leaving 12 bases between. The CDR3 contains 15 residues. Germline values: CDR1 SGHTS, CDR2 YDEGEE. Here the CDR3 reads CASSLVRGLPDTQYF. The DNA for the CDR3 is TGTGCCAGCAGCTTGGTTAGGGGATTGCCAGATACGCAGTATTTT. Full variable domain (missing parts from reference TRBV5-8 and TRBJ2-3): EAGVTQSPTHLIKTRGQQATLRCSPISGHTSVYWYQQALGLGLQFLLWYDEGEERNRGNFPPRFSGRQFPNYSSELNVNALELEDSALYLCASSLVRGLPDTQYFGPGTRLTVL.

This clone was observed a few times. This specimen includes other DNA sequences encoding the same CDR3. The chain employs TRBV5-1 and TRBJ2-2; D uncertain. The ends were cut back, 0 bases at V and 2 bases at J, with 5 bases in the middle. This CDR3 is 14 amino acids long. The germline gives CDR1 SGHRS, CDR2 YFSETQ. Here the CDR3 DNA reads TGCGCCAGCAGCTTGGACAGAAACACCGGGGAGCTGTTTTTT. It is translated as CASSLDRNTGELFF. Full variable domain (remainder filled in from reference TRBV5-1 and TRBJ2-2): KAGVTQTPRYLIKTRGQQVTLSCSPISGHRSVSWYQQTPGQGLQFLFEYFSETQRNKGNFPGRFSGRQFSNSRSEMNVSTLELGDSALYLCASSLDRNTGELFFGEGSRLTVL.

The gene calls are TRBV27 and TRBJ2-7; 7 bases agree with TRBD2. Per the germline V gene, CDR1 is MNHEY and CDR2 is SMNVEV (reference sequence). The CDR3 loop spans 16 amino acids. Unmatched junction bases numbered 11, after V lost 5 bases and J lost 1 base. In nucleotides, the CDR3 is TGTGCCAGCAGTCCCCTATTGCGGGAGAAATCCTACGAGCAGTACTTC. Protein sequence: CASSPLLREKSYEQYF.

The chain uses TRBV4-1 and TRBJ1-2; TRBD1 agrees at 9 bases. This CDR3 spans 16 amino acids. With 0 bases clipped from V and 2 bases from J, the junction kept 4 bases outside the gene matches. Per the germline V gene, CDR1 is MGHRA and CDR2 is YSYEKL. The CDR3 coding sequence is TGCGCCAGCAGCCAAGATTGGGGACAGGGAAACTATGGCTACACCTTC. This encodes CASSQDWGQGNYGYTF.

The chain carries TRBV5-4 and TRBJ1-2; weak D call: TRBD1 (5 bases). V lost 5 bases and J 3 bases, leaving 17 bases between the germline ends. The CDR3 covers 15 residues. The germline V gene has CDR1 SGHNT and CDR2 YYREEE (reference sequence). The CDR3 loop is CASSFFSGQDYGYTF. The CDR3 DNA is TGTGCCAGCAGTTTTTTCTCAGGGCAGGACTATGGCTACACCTTC.

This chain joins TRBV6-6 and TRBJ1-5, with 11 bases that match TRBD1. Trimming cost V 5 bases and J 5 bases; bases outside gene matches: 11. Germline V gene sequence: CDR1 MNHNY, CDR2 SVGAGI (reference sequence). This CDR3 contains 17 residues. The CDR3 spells CASSPLSGQGVYQPQHF. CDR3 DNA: TGTGCCAGCAGTCCACTCTCGGGACAGGGGGTGTATCAGCCCCAGCATTTT.

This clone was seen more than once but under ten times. This CDR3 is CASSVGQNNSPLHF. The CDR3 DNA is TGCGCCAGCAGTGTGGGACAGAATAATTCACCCCTCCACTTT. The chain joins TRBV10-1 to TRBJ1-6, with 7 bases aligning to TRBD1. Per the germline V gene, CDR1 is WNHNN and CDR2 is SYGVQD (reference sequence). V lost 4 bases and J lost 5; bases outside the gene matches: 2. CDR3 length: 14 residues.

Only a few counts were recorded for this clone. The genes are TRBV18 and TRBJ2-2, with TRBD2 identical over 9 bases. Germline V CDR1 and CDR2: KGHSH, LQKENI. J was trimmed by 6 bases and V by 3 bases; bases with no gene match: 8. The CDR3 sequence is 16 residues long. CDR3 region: CASSPPAGGPAGELFF. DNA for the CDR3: TGTGCCAGCTCACCGCCGGCGGGAGGGCCCGCCGGGGAGCTGTTTTTT.

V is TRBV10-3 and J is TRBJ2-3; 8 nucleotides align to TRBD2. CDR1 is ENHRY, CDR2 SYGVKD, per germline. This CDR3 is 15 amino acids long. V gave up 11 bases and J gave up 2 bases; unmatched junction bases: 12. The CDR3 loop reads CAVGRGGTNTDTQYF. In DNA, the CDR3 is TGTGCCGTGGGCCGCGGGGGGACAAACACAGATACGCAGTATTTT.

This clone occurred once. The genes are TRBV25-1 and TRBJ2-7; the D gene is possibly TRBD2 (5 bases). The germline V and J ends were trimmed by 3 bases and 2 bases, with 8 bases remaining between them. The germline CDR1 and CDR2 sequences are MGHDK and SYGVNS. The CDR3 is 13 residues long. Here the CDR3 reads CASSDGVAYEQYF. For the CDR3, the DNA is TGTGCCAGCAGTGACGGGGTAGCCTACGAGCAGTACTTC.

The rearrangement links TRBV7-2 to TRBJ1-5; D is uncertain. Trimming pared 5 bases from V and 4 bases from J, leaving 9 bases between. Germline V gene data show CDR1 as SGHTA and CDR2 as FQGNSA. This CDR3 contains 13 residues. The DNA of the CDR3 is TGTGCCAGCAGCATAGGTCAGAATCAGCCCCAGCATTTT. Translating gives CASSIGQNQPQHF.

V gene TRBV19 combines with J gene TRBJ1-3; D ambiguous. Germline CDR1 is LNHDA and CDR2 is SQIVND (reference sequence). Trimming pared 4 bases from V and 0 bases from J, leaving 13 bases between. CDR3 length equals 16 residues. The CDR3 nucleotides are TGTGCCAGTAGTAGGGCCAGCGGTAGCTCTGGAAACACCATATATTTT. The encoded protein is CASSRASGSSGNTIYF.

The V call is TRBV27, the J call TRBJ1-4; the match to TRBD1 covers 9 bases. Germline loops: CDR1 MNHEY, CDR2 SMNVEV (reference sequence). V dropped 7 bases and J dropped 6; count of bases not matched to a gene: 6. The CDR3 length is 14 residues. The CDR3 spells CASTRTGVHEKLFF. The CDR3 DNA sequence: TGTGCCAGCACCCGGACAGGGGTTCATGAAAAACTGTTTTTT. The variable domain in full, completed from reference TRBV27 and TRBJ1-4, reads EAQVTQNPRYLITVTGKKLTVTCSQNMNHEYMSWYRQDPGLGLRQIYYSMNVEVTDKGDVPEGYKVSRKEKRNFPLILESPSPNQTSLYFCASTRTGVHEKLFFGSGTQLSVL.

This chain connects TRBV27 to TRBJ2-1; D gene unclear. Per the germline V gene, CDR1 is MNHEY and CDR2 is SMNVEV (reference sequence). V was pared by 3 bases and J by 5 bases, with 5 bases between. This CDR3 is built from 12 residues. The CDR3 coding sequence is TGTGCCAGCAGTTTTCTAAACAATGAGCAGTTCTTC. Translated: CASSFLNNEQFF.